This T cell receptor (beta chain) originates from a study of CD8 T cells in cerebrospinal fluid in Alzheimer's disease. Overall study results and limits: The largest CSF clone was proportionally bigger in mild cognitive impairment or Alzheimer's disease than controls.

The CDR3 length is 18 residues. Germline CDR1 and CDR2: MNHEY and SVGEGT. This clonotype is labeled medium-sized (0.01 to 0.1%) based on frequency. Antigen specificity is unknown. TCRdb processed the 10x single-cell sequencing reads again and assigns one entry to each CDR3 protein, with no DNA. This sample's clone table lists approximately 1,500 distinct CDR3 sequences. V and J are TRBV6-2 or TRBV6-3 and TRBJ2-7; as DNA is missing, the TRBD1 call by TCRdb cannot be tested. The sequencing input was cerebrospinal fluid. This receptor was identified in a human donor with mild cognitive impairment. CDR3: CASRFDRDSEYPSYEQYF.